The 3 T cell receptor beta chains listed next were all sequenced from one sample in a study of T-cell reconstitution after alpha-beta-depleted transplantation in children. Preparing the TCRbeta library involved the use of unique molecular identifiers. TCRdb passed the PCR reads through MiXCR, listing each CDR3 protein once. The sample carries 450,000 to 550,000 distinct CDR3 sequences, over 9.5% recorded once. Sequencing was performed on PBMCs, mostly from graft donor cells, taken 180 days after TCRalphabeta/CD19-depleted stem cell transplant. All receptors derive from a female patient between 2 and 15 years old who had a stem cell transplant for aplastic anemia, so the T cells may come from the graft donor.

This clonotype was found many times. The chain is built from TRBV20-1 and TRBJ2-1; 10 nucleotides align to TRBD2. This CDR3 is 15 amino acids long. Trimming removed 5 bases from V and 8 bases from J; junction bases left unmatched: 12. Germline CDR1 and CDR2: DFQATT and SNEGSKA (reference sequence). The DNA of the CDR3 is TGCAGTGCTCCCTCCTCGAGCGGGAGGGTCTATGAGCAGTTCTTC. It yields the protein CSAPSSSGRVYEQFF.

The genes are TRBV12-3 or TRBV12-4 and TRBJ1-1; no reliable D call. V was clipped by 0 bases and J by 11 bases, with 13 bases between them. The CDR3 extends over 13 amino acids. The CDR3 sequence: CASSLAEATTAFF. The DNA for the CDR3 is TGTGCCAGCAGTTTAGCGGAGGCAACCACGGCTTTCTTT.

The rearrangement joins TRBV7-2 to TRBJ2-3; 7 nucleotides agree with TRBD1. Germline CDR1 is SGHTA and CDR2 is FQGNSA. The CDR3 length is 15 residues. With 2 bases clipped from V and 5 bases from J, the junction kept 7 bases outside the gene matches. The CDR3 nucleotides read TGTGCCAGCAGCTTAATTACAACAGGGGAAGATACGCAGTATTTT. Translating gives CASSLITTGEDTQYF.